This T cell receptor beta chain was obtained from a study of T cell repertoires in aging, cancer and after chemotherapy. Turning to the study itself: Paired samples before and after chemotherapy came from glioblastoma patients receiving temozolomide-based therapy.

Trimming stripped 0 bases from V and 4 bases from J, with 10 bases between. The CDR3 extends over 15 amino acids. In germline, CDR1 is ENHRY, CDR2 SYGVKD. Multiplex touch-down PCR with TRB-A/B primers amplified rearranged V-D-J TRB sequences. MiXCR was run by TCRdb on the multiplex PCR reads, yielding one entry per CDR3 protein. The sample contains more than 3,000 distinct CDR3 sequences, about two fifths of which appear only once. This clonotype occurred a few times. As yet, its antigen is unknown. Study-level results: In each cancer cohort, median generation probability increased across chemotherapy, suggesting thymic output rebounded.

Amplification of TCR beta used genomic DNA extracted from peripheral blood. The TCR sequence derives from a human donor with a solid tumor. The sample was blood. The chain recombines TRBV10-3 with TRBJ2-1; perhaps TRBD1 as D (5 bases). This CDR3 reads CAISESQGQYNEQFF. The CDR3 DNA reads TGTGCCATCAGTGAGTCTCAGGGCCAATACAATGAGCAGTTCTTC.